Sequencing of this T cell receptor beta chain was carried out in a study of blood T cell repertoires in COVID-19. The CDR3 is made up of 14 amino acids. Germline V gene data show CDR1 as LNHDA and CDR2 as SQIVND (reference sequence). V lost 7 bases, J lost 7 bases, and 11 bases stayed unmatched. The protocol was immunoSEQ multiplex PCR, while the TCRdb copy is restricted to in-frame clones and leaves out a portion. The table lists about 440,000 clones, roughly 91% of them singletons. The V and J genes are TRBV19 and TRBJ1-2; 8 nucleotides match TRBD1. This TCR was recovered from a man between 18 and 35 years old who had recovered from COVID-19. Sequenced input: PBMCs or T cells enriched from blood (not recorded which). The CDR3 coding sequence is TGTGCCAGTACGGACGGACAGGGCACTGGTGGCTACACCTTC. Translated, it gives CASTDGQGTGGYTF. The full variable domain, completed using reference TRBV19 and TRBJ1-2, is DGGITQSPKYLFRKEGQNVTLSCEQNLNHDAMYWYRQDPGQGLRLIYYSQIVNDFQKGDIAEGYSVSREKKESFPLTVTSAQKNPTAFYLCASTDGQGTGGYTFGSGTRLTVV.